The rows below give T cell receptor beta chains drawn from one sample of a study of tumor-infiltrating lymphocytes in primary liver carcinoma. TCRdb redid the calling of the multiplex PCR reads with MiXCR, one entry per CDR3 protein. The profile shows 70,000 to 85,000 distinct CDR3 sequences, over 70% of them singletons. The material sequenced was liver tumor tissue from sampling region 4. Receptor source: a woman aged 55-75 years with primary liver carcinoma and hepatitis B virus infection. Both conserved end residues are part of each CDR3. The D gene is left open where the match is weak. Size values are once, few and many counts, or a class for expanded clones, and some rows have none.

>TRBJ2-7|TRBV5-6|-|-
TGTGCCAGCGGGAGATCCTATGAGCAGTGCTTC
CASGRSYEQCF
>TRBJ2-3|TRBV6-5|-|TRBD2
TGTGCCAGCAGCCGACTAGCGCCGAGTGGGGGCACAGATACGCTGTACTTT
CASSRLAPSGGTDTLYF
>TRBJ2-2|TRBV11-2|-|-
TGTGCCAGCAGCTTGAGCCAGTACACCGGGGAGCTGTTTTTT
CASSLSQYTGELFF
>TRBJ2-7|TRBV12-3/TRBV12-4|many|-
TGTGCCAGCAGTTTAAGGGGCCGTAGTGTCGAGCAGTACTTC
CASSLRGRSVEQYF
>TRBJ2-1|TRBV11-2|-|-
TGTGCCAACAGCTTACGACCGGGACGGAGATTCTATAATGAGCCGTTCTTC
CANSLRPGRRFYNEPFF
>TRBJ2-3|TRBV5-5|-|TRBD1
TGTGTCAGCAGCTGGACAGGGAGAAGTGATACGCAGTATTTT
CVSSWTGRSDTQYF
>TRBJ1-2|TRBV11-2|-|-
TGTACCAGTAGCCTCTGGACACCGGAGGGGTTCTATGGCTACACCTTC
CTSSLWTPEGFYGYTF
>TRBJ2-1|TRBV12-3/TRBV12-4|-|TRBD2
TGTGTCAGTAGTTTAGAGGCAGGGCCGGGACTAGCGTACAATGAGCAGTTCTTC
CVSSLEAGPGLAYNEQFF
>TRBJ2-3|TRBV13|many|-
TGTGCCAGCAGCCAAGAGCTCCGGAAGGGGAGTACAGATACGCAGTATTTT
CASSQELRKGSTDTQYF
>TRBJ1-1|TRBV29-1|-|-
TGCAGCGCCACGGGTGGAGGCAGGGGAACTGAAGCTTTCTTT
CSATGGGRGTEAFF
>TRBJ2-1|TRBV12-3/TRBV12-4|-|TRBD1
TGCGCCGGCAGGCGGGGACAGGGAAATGAGCAGTTCTTC
CAGRRGQGNEQFF
>TRBJ2-5|TRBV29-1|-|-
TGCAGCGTTGGGGGTGGGGTCCAAGAGACCCAGTACTTC
CSVGGGVQETQYF
>TRBJ2-1|TRBV7-9|-|TRBD2
TGTGCCAGCAGCTTGGGACTAGAGGAAGTCTGCAATGAGCAGTTCTTC
CASSLGLEEVCNEQFF
>TRBJ2-7|TRBV11-1|-|-
TGTACCAGCAGCCCTCGGACAGCAGGACTGCACGAGCAGTACTTC
CTSSPRTAGLHEQYF
>TRBJ1-2|TRBV11-3|once|-
TGTGCCAGCAGCTTTTCAGACCCAGGGGCCAACTATGGCTACACCTTC
CASSFSDPGANYGYTF
>TRBJ2-3|TRBV6-6|-|-
TGCGCCAGCAGTTTGGGCACACATACGCAGTATTTT
CASSLGTHTQYF
>TRBJ2-7|TRBV4-2|-|-
TGTGCCAGCAGCCCCTCGGTCGACAGGAGGAAACCGGCTTCCCTCCACGAGCAGTACTTC
CASSPSVDRRKPASLHEQYF
>TRBJ2-1|TRBV5-4|-|TRBD2
TGTGCCAGCAGCCTACGTGGCGGGAGGGCAAGTGAGCAGTTCTTC
CASSLRGGRASEQFF
>TRBJ2-2|TRBV29-1|-|TRBD2
TGCAACGTTGGACTAGCGTTAAACACCGGGGAGCCGTTTTTT
CNVGLALNTGEPFF
>TRBJ2-5|TRBV6-2/TRBV6-3|-|-
TGTGCCAGCAGTTACGCCACCCCCCGAGATGCCCAGTACTTC
CASSYATPRDAQYF
>TRBJ2-1|TRBV4-1|-|TRBD2
TGCGCCAGCAGCCAAGAGCCGGGAGGGAGGCACAATGAGCAGTTCTTC
CASSQEPGGRHNEQFF
>TRBJ1-5|TRBV2|few|-
TGTGCCAGCAGTGGGGGGGGGAGAAGTCAGCCCCAGCATTTT
CASSGGGRSQPQHF
>TRBJ2-7|TRBV12-3/TRBV12-4|-|TRBD1
TGTGCCAGCAGTATGGAGACAGGGGGCTACGAGCAGTCCTTC
CASSMETGGYEQSF
>TRBJ1-5|TRBV7-9|many|-
TGTGCCAGCAGCCCACAGGGTAGCAATCAGCCCCAGCATTTT
CASSPQGSNQPQHF
>TRBJ1-5|TRBV28|many|-
TGTGCCAGCAACGACAAGCCCCAGCATTTT
CASNDKPQHF
>TRBJ1-1|TRBV6-5|-|-
TGTGCTAGCACTATAAGACCGGGGCATCCGAACACTGAAGCTTCCTTT
CASTIRPGHPNTEASF
>TRBJ1-3|TRBV5-1|few|-
TGCGCCAGTAGCTTGAGAGGTGCTGGAAACACCATATATTTT
CASSLRGAGNTIYF
>TRBJ1-1|TRBV30|many|-
TGTGCCTGGATCAACCCAGGGCTCCGGAACACTGAAGCTTTCTTT
CAWINPGLRNTEAFF
>TRBJ2-1|TRBV2|-|TRBD1
TGTGCCAGCAGTGAAAGGGACAGGGCATACAATGAGCAGTTCTTC
CASSERDRAYNEQFF
>TRBJ2-3|TRBV11-2|-|-
TGTGCTAGCAGTTTAGGGGGACTAACGTACACGTCAGATACGCAGAATTTT
CASSLGGLTYTSDTQNF
>TRBJ2-5|TRBV7-9|-|TRBD1
TGTGCCAGCGGCAGGGGGAGTGTCAGGGAGGAGACCCAGTACTTC
CASGRGSVREETQYF